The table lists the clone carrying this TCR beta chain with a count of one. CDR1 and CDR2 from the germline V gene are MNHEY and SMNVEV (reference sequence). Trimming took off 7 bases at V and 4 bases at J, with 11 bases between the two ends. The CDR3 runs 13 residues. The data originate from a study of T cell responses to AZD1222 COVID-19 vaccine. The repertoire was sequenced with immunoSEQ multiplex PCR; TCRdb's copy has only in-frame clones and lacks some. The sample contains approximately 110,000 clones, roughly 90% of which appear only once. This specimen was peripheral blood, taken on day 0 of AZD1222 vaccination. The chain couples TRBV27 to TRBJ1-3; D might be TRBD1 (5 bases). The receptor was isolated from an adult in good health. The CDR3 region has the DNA TGTGCCAGCAAAAACTCAGGGGGAAACACCATATATTTT. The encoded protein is CASKNSGGNTIYF.